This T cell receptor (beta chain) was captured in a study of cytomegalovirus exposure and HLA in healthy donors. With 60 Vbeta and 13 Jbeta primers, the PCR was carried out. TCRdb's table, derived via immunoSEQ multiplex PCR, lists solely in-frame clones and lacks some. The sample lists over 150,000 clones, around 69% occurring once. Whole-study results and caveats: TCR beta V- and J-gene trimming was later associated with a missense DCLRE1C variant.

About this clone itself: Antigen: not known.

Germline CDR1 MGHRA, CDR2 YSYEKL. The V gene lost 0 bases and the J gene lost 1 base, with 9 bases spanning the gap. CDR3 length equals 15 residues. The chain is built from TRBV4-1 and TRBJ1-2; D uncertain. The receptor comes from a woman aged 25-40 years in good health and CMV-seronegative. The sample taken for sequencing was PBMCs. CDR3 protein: CASSQDPRNNYGYTF. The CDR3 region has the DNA TGCGCCAGCAGCCAAGATCCCAGGAATAACTATGGCTACACCTTC.